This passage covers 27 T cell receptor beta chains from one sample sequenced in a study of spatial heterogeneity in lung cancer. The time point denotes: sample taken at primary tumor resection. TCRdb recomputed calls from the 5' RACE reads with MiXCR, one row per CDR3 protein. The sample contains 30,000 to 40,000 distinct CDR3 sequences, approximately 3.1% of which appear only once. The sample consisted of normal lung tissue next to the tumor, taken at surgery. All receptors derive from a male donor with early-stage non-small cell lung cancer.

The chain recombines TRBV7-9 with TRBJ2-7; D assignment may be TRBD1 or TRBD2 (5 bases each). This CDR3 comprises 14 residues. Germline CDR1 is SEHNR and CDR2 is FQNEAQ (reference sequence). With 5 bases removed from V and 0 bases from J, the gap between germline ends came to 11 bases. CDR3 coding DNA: TGTGCCAGCAGCCGGGGCGCGAGCTCCTACGAGCAGTACTTC. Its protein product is CASSRGASSYEQYF.

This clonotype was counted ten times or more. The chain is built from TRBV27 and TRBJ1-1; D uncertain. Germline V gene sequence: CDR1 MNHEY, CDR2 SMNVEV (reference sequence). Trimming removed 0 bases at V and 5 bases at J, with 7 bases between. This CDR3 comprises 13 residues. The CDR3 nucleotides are TGTGCCAGCAGTTTATCGATGAGGACTGAAGCTTTCTTT. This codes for CASSLSMRTEAFF.

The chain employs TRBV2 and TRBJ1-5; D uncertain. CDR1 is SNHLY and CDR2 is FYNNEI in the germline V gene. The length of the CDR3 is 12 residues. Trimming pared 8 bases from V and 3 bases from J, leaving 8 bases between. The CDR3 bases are TGTGCCAGCCGCAGCCTCAATCAGCCCCAGCATTTT. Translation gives CASRSLNQPQHF.

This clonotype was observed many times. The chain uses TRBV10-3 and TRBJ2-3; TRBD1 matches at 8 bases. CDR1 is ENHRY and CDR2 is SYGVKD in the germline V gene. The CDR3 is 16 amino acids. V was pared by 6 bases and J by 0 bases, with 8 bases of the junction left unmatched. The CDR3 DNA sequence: TGTGCCATCAGAACAACCGGGACAGGTAGCACAGATACGCAGTATTTT. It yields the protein CAIRTTGTGSTDTQYF.

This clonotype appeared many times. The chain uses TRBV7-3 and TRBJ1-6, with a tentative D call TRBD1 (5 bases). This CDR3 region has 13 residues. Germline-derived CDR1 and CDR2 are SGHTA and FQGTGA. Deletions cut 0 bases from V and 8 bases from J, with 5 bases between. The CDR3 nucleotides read TGTGCCAGCAGCTTAACAGGGGATTCACCCCTCCACTTT. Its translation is CASSLTGDSPLHF.

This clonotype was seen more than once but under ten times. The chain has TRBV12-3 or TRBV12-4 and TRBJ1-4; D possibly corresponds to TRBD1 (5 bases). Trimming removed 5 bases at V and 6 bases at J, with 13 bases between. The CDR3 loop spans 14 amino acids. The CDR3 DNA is TGTGCCAGCAGTATTCAGCTGGGGGATGAAAAACTGTTTTTT. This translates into CASSIQLGDEKLFF.

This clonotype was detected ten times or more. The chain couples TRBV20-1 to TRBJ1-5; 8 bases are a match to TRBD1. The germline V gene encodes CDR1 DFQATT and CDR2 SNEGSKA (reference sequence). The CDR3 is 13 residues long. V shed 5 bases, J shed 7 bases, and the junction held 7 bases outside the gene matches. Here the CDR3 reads CSARSQGGQPQHF. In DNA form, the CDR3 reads TGCAGTGCTCGATCACAGGGGGGACAGCCCCAGCATTTT.

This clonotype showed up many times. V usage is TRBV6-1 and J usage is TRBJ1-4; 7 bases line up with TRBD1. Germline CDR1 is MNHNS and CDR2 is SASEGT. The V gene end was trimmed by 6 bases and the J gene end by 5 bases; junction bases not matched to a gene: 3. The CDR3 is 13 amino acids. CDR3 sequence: CASRRGPNEKLFF. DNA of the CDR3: TGTGCCAGCAGGAGGGGGCCGAATGAAAAACTGTTTTTT.

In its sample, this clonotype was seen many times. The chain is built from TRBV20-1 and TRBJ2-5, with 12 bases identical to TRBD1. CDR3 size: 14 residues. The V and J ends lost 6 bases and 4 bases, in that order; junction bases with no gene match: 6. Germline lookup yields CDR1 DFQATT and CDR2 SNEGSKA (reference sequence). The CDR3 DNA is TGCAGTGCAAGCGGGACAGGGGGCGCAGAGACCCAGTACTTC. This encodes CSASGTGGAETQYF.

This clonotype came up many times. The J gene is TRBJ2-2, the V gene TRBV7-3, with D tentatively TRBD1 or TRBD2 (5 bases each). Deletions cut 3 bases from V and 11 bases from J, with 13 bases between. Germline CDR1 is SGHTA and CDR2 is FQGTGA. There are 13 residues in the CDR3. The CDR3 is CASSLGTGSELFF. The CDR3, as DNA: TGTGCCAGCAGCTTGGGGACCGGCAGCGAGCTGTTTTTT.

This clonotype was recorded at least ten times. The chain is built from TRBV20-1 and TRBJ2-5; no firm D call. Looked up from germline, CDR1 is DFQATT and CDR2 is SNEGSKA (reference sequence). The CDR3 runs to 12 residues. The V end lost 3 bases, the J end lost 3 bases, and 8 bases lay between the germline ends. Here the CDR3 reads CSASIRKETQYF. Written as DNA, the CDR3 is TGCAGTGCTAGTATCAGGAAAGAGACCCAGTACTTC.

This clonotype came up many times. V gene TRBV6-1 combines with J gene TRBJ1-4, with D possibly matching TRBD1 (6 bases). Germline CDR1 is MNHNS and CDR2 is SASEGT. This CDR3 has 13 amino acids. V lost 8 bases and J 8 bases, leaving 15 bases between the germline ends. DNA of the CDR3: TGTGCCAGCGGGGAGACAGGAGGCGAAAAACTGTTTTTT. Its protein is CASGETGGEKLFF.

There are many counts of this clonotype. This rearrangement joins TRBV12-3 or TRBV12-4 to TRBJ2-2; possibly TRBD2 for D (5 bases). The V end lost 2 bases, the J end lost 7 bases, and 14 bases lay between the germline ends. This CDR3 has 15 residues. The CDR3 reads CASSLTVLGSGELFF. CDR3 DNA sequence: TGTGCCAGCAGTTTAACCGTCTTAGGGAGCGGGGAGCTGTTTTTT.

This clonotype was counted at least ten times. The CDR3 sequence is CAWSLGLAGGHTGELFF. The CDR3 DNA reads as TGTGCCTGGAGCCTCGGACTAGCGGGAGGGCACACCGGGGAGCTGTTTTTT. The rearrangement links TRBV30 to TRBJ2-2; 15 bases align to TRBD2. Germline trimming cut 3 bases from V and 3 bases from J; bases unmatched to any gene: 5. CDR3 size: 17 residues. CDR1 is GTSNPN and CDR2 is SVGIG in the germline V gene (reference sequence).

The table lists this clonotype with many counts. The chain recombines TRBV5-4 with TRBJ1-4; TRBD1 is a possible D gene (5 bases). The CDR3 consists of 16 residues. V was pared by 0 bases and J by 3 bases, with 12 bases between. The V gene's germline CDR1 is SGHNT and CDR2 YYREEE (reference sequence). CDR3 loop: CASSLVPGLANEKLFF. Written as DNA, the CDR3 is TGTGCCAGCAGCTTGGTTCCGGGGCTAGCTAATGAAAAACTGTTTTTT.

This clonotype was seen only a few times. The CDR3 DNA reads as TGTGCCAGCCAAGGGGCGACGAGCACTGAAGCTTTCTTT. Residues: CASQGATSTEAFF. The rearrangement uses TRBV6-2 or TRBV6-3 and TRBJ1-1; D is perhaps TRBD1 (5 bases). The CDR3 is 13 residues long. Per the germline V gene, CDR1 is MNHEY and CDR2 is SVGEGT. V was shortened by 8 bases and J by 4 bases, with 14 bases between the two germline ends.

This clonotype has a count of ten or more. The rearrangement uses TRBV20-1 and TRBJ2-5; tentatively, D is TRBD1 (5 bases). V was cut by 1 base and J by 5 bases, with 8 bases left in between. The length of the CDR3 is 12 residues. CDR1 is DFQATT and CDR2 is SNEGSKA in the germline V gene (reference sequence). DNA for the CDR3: TGCAGTGCTAGAGTCGCAGGGGAGACCCAGTACTTC. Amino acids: CSARVAGETQYF.

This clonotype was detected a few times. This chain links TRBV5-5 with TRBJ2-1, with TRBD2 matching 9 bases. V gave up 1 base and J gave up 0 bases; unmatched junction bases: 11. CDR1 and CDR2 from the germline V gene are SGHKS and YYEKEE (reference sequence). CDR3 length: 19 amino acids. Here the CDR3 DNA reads TGTGCCAGCAGCTTGAGATTAGCGGGAGCTCTTAGCTCCTACAATGAGCAGTTCTTC. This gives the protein CASSLRLAGALSSYNEQFF.

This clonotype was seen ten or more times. CDR3 amino acids: CASSSGANVLTF. CDR3 sequence (DNA): TGTGCCAGCAGTTCTGGGGCCAACGTCCTGACTTTC. The rearrangement joins TRBV6-6 to TRBJ2-6; D not resolved. V gave up 4 bases and J gave up 2 bases, with 0 bases separating them. Germline V CDR1 and CDR2: MNHNY, SVGAGI (reference sequence). The CDR3 is made up of 12 amino acids.

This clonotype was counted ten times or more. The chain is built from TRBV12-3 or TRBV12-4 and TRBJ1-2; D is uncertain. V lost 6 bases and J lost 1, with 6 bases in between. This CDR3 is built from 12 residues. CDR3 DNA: TGTGCCAGCAGCCAGAGTAACTATGGCTACACCTTC. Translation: CASSQSNYGYTF.

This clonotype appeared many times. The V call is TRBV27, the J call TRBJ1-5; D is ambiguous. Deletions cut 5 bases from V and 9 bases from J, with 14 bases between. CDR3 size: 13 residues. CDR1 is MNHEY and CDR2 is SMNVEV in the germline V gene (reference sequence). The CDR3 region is CASSRNRALPQHF. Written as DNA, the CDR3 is TGTGCCAGCAGTCGAAACCGGGCCCTGCCCCAGCATTTT.

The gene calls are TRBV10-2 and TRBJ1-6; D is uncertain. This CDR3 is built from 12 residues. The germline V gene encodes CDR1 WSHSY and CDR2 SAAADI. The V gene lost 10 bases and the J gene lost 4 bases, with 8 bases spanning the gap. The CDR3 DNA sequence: TGCGCCACCCTAACTTATAATTCACCCCTCCACTTT. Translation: CATLTYNSPLHF.

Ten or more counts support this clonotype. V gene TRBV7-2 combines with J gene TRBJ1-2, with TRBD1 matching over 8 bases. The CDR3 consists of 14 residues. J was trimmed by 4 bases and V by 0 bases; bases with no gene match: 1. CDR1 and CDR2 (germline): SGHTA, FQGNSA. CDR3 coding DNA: TGTGCCAGCAGCTTAGCACAGGGGGGCTATGGCTACACCTTC. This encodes CASSLAQGGYGYTF.

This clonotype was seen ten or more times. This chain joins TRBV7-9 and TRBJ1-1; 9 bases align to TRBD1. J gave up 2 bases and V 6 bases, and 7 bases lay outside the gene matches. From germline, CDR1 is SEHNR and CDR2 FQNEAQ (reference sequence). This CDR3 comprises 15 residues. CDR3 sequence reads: CASSPRGQGNTEAFF. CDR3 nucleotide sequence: TGTGCCAGCAGTCCGCGGGGACAGGGTAACACTGAAGCTTTCTTT.

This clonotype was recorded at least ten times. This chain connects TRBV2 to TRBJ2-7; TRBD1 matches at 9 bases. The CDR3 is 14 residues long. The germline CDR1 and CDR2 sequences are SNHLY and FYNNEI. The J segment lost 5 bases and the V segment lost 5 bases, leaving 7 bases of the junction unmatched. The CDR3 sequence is CASSPWDREDEQYF. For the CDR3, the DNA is TGTGCCAGCAGTCCCTGGGACAGGGAGGACGAGCAGTACTTC.

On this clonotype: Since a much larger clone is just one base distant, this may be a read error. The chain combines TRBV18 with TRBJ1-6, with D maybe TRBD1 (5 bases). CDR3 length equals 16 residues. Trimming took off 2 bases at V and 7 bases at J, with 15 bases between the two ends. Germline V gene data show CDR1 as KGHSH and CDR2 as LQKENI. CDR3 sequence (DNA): TGTGCCAGCTCACCAAGGCCCCTGGGGCGGAATTCACCCCTCCACTTT. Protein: CASSPRPLGRNSPLHF.

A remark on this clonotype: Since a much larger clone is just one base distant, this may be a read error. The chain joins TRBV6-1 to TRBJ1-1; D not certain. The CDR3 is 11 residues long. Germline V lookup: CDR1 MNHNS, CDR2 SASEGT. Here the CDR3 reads CPSRTDAEAFF. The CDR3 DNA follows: TGTCCCAGCAGAACGGACGCTGAAGCTTTCTTT.